A selection of T cell receptor beta chains follows, all from one sample in a study of cytomegalovirus exposure and HLA in healthy donors. This table comes from immunoSEQ multiplex PCR, and its TCRdb copy is limited to in-frame clones, with some not included. The sample consists of around 110,000 clones, more than 65% of them appearing once. Sequencing input: PBMCs. These receptors were collected from a woman aged 45-65 years in good health and CMV-seropositive. CDR3s include the opening cysteine and the closing phenylalanine or tryptophan. A D gene is named only where the DNA matches it firmly. Clone size is shown for a subset of rows, as once, few, many or a class of expanded clone.

TRBJ2-7 TRBV5-1 NA NA CASSLTITLRQASYEQYF TGCGCCAGCAGCTTGACCATTACCCTTAGACAGGCGTCCTACGAGCAGTACTTC
TRBJ1-2 TRBV4-3 TRBD1 NA CASSQDRDRGGGYTF TGCGCCAGCAGCCAAGATAGGGACAGGGGAGGTGGCTACACCTTC
TRBJ2-7 TRBV19 NA NA CASSRFGSFYEQYF TGTGCCAGTAGTAGATTTGGCAGTTTCTACGAGCAGTACTTC
TRBJ2-7 TRBV7-2 NA NA CASSPRTGSYEQYF TGTGCCAGCAGCCCCCGGACGGGGTCCTACGAGCAGTACTTC
TRBJ1-1 TRBV28 NA NA CASSLGLGANTEAFF TGTGCCAGCAGTTTAGGATTGGGAGCGAACACTGAAGCTTTCTTT
TRBJ2-1 TRBV4-1 TRBD2 NA CASSQDAGGAYNEQFF TGCGCCAGCAGCCAAGACGCGGGGGGAGCCTACAATGAGCAGTTCTTC
TRBJ2-3 TRBV20-1 NA NA CRTGYTDTQYF TGCAGAACGGGGTACACAGATACGCAGTATTTT
TRBJ2-4 TRBV6-6 TRBD1 NA CASRPGGGHIQYF TGTGCCAGCAGGCCAGGGGGCGGGCACATTCAGTACTTC
TRBJ1-4 TRBV27 TRBD1 NA CASTGTGGGKLFF TGTGCCAGCACTGGGACAGGGGGAGGAAAACTGTTTTTT
TRBJ2-7 TRBV19 NA NA CASSGQGSSYEQYF TGTGCCAGTAGTGGGCAGGGGTCCTCCTACGAGCAGTACTTC
TRBJ1-2 TRBV6-1 NA NA CASRNTVGYGYTF TGTGCCAGCAGAAATACAGTGGGCTATGGCTACACCTTC
TRBJ2-1 TRBV30 NA NA CAWIAKGGRFDEQFF TGTGCCTGGATTGCCAAGGGGGGGCGCTTCGATGAGCAGTTCTTC
TRBJ1-5 TRBV30 NA NA CAWSGGGAQPQHF TGTGCCTGGAGCGGTGGCGGGGCTCAGCCCCAGCATTTT
TRBJ1-5 TRBV29-1 NA once CSVGRGSNQPQHF TGCAGCGTTGGTCGGGGTAGCAATCAGCCCCAGCATTTT
TRBJ1-3 TRBV18 NA once CASSATDSGNTIYF TGTGCCAGCTCAGCGACAGACTCTGGAAACACCATATATTTT
TRBJ1-1 TRBV5-1 NA NA CASSLGREVTEAFF TGCGCCAGCAGCTTGGGGCGGGAGGTCACTGAAGCTTTCTTT
TRBJ1-1 TRBV5-1 TRBD1 NA CASSGGQPNTEAFF TGCGCCAGCAGCGGGGGACAGCCGAACACTGAAGCTTTCTTT
TRBJ2-7 TRBV19 NA NA CASKGPGHLHTEQYF TGTGCCAGTAAGGGGCCGGGACACCTACACACGGAGCAGTACTTC
TRBJ1-2 TRBV5-1 NA NA CASSLGPTTNYGYTF TGCGCCAGCAGCTTGGGACCGACTACTAACTATGGCTACACCTTC
TRBJ1-3 TRBV7-9 TRBD1 few CASSLGRFSRGGSGNTIYF TGTGCCAGCAGCTTAGGACGTTTTTCGAGAGGGGGCTCAGGAAACACCATATATTTT
TRBJ1-5 TRBV2 TRBD1 once CASQETAGGYQPQHF TGTGCCTCACAAGAGACGGCAGGGGGATATCAGCCCCAGCATTTT
TRBJ2-5 TRBV5-1 NA NA CASSGQGQETQYF TGCGCCAGCAGCGGTCAGGGGCAGGAGACCCAGTACTTC
TRBJ2-1 TRBV27 TRBD1 NA CASSSFPRDSSYNEQFF TGTGCCAGCAGTTCCTTCCCCAGGGACAGCTCCTACAATGAGCAGTTCTTC
TRBJ1-2 TRBV5-4 TRBD1 NA CASRDGTGGRNYGYTF TGTGCCAGCAGGGACGGGACAGGGGGCCGTAACTATGGCTACACCTTC
TRBJ1-5 TRBV2 NA NA CASSPSPGAQHF TGTGCCAGCAGTCCCAGCCCAGGGGCCCAGCATTTT
TRBJ1-1 TRBV5-5 NA few CASSPDTEAFF TGTGCCAGCAGCCCGGACACTGAAGCTTTCTTT